Given below is one T cell receptor beta chain in context. The table lists this clonotype with many counts. Its target antigen remains unknown. No base-level quality is on record; no much larger clone is a single base apart. cDNA synthesis used template-switch 5'RACE with a primer carrying a 10-nucleotide random unique molecular identifier tagging each TCR transcript. Each sequencing run produced over 160 million TCR-beta sequences covering 15-18 subjects. The RNeasy kit was used to extract total RNA. Using the KAPA Real-time Library Amplification kit, TCR-beta VDJ regions were amplified with primers for the TCR constant region and the 5'RACE anchor. Sample indexes and Illumina adaptors were added in a first PCR, after which library yield was increased in a second PCR. The roughly 650 bp TCR product was size-selected on a 2% E-gel SizeSelection system after Ampure bead purification. Before pooling, library quality was checked on a Bioanalyzer, concentration was measured with Qubit, and libraries were quantified with the Kapa Library Quantification kit. An Illumina HiSeq 2500 sequenced the libraries paired-end 2 x 150 bp. To increase sequence diversity, about 25-30% phiX was spiked into each library pool. As for the authors' bioinformatics: The UMI-based MiGEC pipeline processed quality-filtered reads and removed over 75% of raw TCR sequences during error correction. IMGT germline references were used for aligning VDJ genes, and each clonotype was defined as a unique CDR3 amino acid sequence together with its V-J genes. VDJtools evaluated clonal expansion, Shannon diversity and CDR3 relatedness (CalcPairwiseDistances, ClusterSamples); CLCbio workbench built phylogenetic trees. Clones with at least 8 unique UMIs were defined as expanded, with this threshold being based on coefficient-of-variation modelling across technical triplicates. TCRdb itself trimmed the public reads at Q25 with fastp, ran MiXCR and retained productive beta chains. When rows share a CDR3 protein, they turn into one entry using the most common DNA and genes. In this record, the V and J calls reflect TCRdb's handling and not the investigators' own analysis. This sample comprises under 90,000 distinct CDR3 sequences, roughly 3.3% of them detected only once. 2.5% to 3% of the sample belongs to the ten largest clones.

The data stem from a study of neurological immune-mediated disorders (dated by TCRdb to about 2019). With regard to the full study: Among the roughly 34 multiple sclerosis patients, relapsing-remitting MS accounted for about 31 and secondary progressive MS accounted for 3. Peripheral blood TCR-beta repertoires from HTLV-I-associated myelopathy (HAM/TSP) patients, multiple sclerosis patients and healthy controls were compared by UMI-based sequencing. Longitudinal samples, technical triplicates and paired sorted CD4+ and CD8+ T-cell subsets, alongside PBMC samples, were included among the approximately 110 TCR-beta libraries. The cohort was made up of 60 to 75 subjects, consisting of roughly 15 HAM/TSP patients, about 35 multiple sclerosis patients and 20 healthy controls.

From a lookup of the germline V gene, CDR1 and CDR2 are MNHNS and SASEGT. The junction shows trimming of 8 bases on V and 3 bases on J, plus 16 bases between the germline ends. Including the terminal cysteine and phenylalanine, the CDR3 comprises 15 residues. The read is trimmed to its CDR3 DNA, 45 bases read in frame from base 1. For unsorted PBMC libraries, 2 million PBMCs were used after storage in RNAlater at -80 degrees C until RNA extraction. The multiple sclerosis patients were enrolled in a US clinical protocol that used magnetic resonance imaging to evaluate disease progression. Peripheral blood was subjected to Ficoll-Hypaque density gradient centrifugation to isolate PBMCs, which were then cryopreserved in liquid nitrogen. General study outcomes and caveats: The MS cluster showed no association with clinical or MRI features, and the authors stated that larger cohorts are needed. Across subjects, expanded clones never shared an identical CDR3 amino acid sequence, which suggests that the TCR-beta repertoires in every group were private. TCR clonal expansion was highest in HAM/TSP patients and lowest in MS patients, with MS patients falling below even healthy controls. In phylogenetic analysis, the repertoires of 18 of 34 MS patients grouped into a cluster of related CDR3 sequences, which suggests a possible signature at the repertoire level.

The receptor was derived from a woman aged 45-65 years with multiple sclerosis. The chain uses TRBV6-1 and TRBJ1-4, with TRBD1 as a weak D call on 5 bases. The sample comprised PBMCs. The CDR3 sequence is CASRGWAGSNEKLFF. The DNA is TGTGCCAGCCGGGGCTGGGCTGGATCTAATGAAAAACTGTTTTTT.